Listed here is a single T cell receptor beta chain. What antigen it recognizes has not been identified. Base qualities were left out, and no much larger clone turns up one base away. The entry originates in a study of OX40 agonist ivuxolimab in advanced cancers. With respect to the entire study: Ivuxolimab was a fully human IgG2 agonistic monoclonal antibody targeting the costimulatory receptor OX40 (CD134). Intravenous ivuxolimab was administered to patients every 2 weeks at six dose levels: 0.01, 0.1, 0.3, 1.5, 3 and 10 mg/kg. Among the approximately 50 dose-escalation patients, 19 had hepatocellular carcinoma, about 15 melanoma, 9 renal cell carcinoma and 9 head and neck cancer. In the dose-escalation cohort, about four fifths of patients were male, and the mean age was 60 years with a range of about 20 to 79. Prior anti-PD-1, anti-PD-L1 or anti-CTLA-4 therapy was permitted, and checkpoint inhibitors had been received by roughly two fifths of dose-escalation patients. Partial responses occurred in three dose-escalation patients: two with cutaneous melanoma and one with hepatocellular carcinoma. Peripheral TCRbeta sequencing aimed to test whether ivuxolimab altered TCR sequence diversity and caused clonal T-cell expansion. The monotherapy dose-escalation portion (N ≈ 56 patients) of the phase I ivuxolimab trial is reported in the paper. Points the paper makes about the study in general: On average, CD8+ T cells showed more expanded clones than CD4+ T cells after ivuxolimab. At doses from 0.1 to 3.0 mg/kg, clonal expansion was seen in both CD4+ and CD8+ blood T cells between baseline and week 6. Low levels of normalized T-cell clonal expansion were also seen in some patients who did not respond. Partial responders in the 0.1-3.0 mg/kg groups had among the lowest normalized peripheral clonal expansion, especially among CD8+ T cells. Which antigens the clonally expanded peripheral T cells were specific for was not determined.

To sequence the TCRbeta CDR3 region, genomic DNA was isolated from the sorted cells. The immunoSEQ Assay was used for sequencing of TCRbeta CDR3 regions. Here the immuneACCESS table is served through TCRdb, limited to in-frame sequences with V and J called. Missing clones are a known gap in these copies; in checked studies unresolved V genes cover under half, and the rest lacks a known reason. This sample is represented by 55,000 to 65,000 clones; 80% to 90% of them were singletons. The ten biggest clones cover about 3% of the sample. Relative to germline, V is 5 bases shorter and J is 3 bases shorter, with 10 bases between their ends. From cysteine to phenylalanine, the CDR3 is 13 amino acids long. Only the CDR3 DNA is retained, 39 bases long and in frame from the first base. Reading the germline V gene gives CDR1 SGHDN and CDR2 FVKESK. Patients with autoimmune disease history or receiving systemic immunosuppression were excluded from the trial. Peripheral blood for TCR sequencing was collected from all dose cohorts at baseline, on cycle 4 day 1, and on cycle 7 day 1. The samples were taken from a phase I, first-in-human, multicenter, open-label dose-escalation trial of ivuxolimab. Adults with locally advanced or metastatic head and neck squamous cell, hepatocellular, melanoma or renal cell carcinoma were enrolled in the trial. Before TCR sequencing, CD4+ and CD8+ T cells were separately sorted from peripheral blood.

The source was CD4+ or CD8+ T cells sorted from blood, collected in a trial of the OX40 agonist ivuxolimab. The rearrangement joined TRBV14 to TRBJ1-1; TRBD1 might be the D gene, on 5 matching bases. This TCR was recovered from an adult with an advanced solid tumor such as melanoma, head and neck, liver or kidney cancer. The sequence in DNA is TGTGCCAGCAGCGCACAAGGGGACACTGAAGCTTTCTTT. The translation is CASSAQGDTEAFF.